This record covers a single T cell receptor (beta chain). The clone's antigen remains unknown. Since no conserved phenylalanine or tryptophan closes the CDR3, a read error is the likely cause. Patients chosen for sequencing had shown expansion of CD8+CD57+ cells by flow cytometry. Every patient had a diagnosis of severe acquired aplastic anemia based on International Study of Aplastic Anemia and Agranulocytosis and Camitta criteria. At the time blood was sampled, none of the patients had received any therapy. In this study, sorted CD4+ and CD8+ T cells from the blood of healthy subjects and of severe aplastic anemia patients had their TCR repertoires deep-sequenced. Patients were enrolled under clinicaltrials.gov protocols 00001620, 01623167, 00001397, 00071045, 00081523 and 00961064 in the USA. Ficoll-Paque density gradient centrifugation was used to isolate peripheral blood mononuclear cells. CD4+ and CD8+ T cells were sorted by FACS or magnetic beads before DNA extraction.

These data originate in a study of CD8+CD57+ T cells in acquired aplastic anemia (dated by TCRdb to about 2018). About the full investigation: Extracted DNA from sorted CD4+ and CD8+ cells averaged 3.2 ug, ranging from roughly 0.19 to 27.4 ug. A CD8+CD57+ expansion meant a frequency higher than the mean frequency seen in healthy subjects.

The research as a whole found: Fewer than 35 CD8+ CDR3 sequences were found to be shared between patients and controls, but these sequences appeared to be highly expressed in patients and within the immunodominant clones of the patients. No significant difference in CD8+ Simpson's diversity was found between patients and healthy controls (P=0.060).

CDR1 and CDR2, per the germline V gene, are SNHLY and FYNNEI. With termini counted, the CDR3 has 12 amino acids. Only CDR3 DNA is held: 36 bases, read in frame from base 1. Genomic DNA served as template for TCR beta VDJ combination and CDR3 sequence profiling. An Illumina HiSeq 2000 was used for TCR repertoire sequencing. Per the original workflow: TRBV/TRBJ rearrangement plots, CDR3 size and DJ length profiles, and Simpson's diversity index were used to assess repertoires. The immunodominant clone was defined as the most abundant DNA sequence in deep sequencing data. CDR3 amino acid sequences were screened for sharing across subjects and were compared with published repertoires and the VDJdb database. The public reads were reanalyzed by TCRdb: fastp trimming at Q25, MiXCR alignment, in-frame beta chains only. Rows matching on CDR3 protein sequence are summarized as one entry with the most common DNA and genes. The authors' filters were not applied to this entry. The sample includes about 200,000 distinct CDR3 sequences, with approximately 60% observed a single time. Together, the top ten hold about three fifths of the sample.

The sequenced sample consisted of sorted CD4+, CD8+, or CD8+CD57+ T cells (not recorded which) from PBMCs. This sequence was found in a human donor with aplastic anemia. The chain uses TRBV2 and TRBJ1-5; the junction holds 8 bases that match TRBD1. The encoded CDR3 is CAGQGAGQPQHS. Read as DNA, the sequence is TGTGCGGGGCAGGGGGCAGGTCAGCCCCAGCATTCT.